A single sample gave rise to the 20 T cell receptor beta chains below, sequenced in a study of monozygotic twins with inflammatory bowel disease. After re-calling the 5' RACE reads, TCRdb lists one entry per CDR3 protein, DNA absent. The repertoire table contains under 150,000 distinct CDR3 sequences. Source material: blood. The receptors come from a human donor with ulcerative colitis or Crohn's disease, or a healthy co-twin of an affected twin (not recorded which).

The chain links TRBV5-6 to TRBJ2-3; the TCRdb call, TRBD2, lacks DNA for checking. Germline lookup yields CDR1 SGHDT and CDR2 YYEEEE. The CDR3 is 15 residues long. CDR3 protein: CASSLGGPHTDTQYF.

This CDR3 reads CASSSSGSYEQYF. The chain links TRBV5-6 to TRBJ2-7. Germline values: CDR1 SGHDT, CDR2 YYEEEE. This CDR3 is 13 amino acids long.

The chain uses TRBV18 and TRBJ2-3; the D gene TCRdb calls, TRBD1, cannot be checked with no DNA. The germline V gene has CDR1 KGHSH and CDR2 LQKENI. The CDR3 has 15 amino acids. CDR3 region: CASSPRGPNTDTQYF.

The chain combines TRBV5-1 with TRBJ1-1. CDR1 is SGHRS and CDR2 is YFSETQ in the germline V gene. The CDR3 extends over 12 amino acids. CDR3 loop: CASSFGVTEAFF.

The J gene is TRBJ2-1, the V gene TRBV20-1; the TRBD1 assignment by TCRdb is unverifiable without DNA. The length of the CDR3 is 15 residues. CDR1 DFQATT and CDR2 SNEGSKA come from the germline V gene (reference sequence). The CDR3 sequence: CSAIKGQVIYNEQFF.

The V and J genes are TRBV30 and TRBJ2-1. The CDR3 has 15 amino acids. Looked up from germline, CDR1 is GTSNPN and CDR2 is SVGIG (reference sequence). CDR3: CAWSVNWADYNEQFF.

J is TRBJ2-3 and V is TRBV7-2; TCRdb picks TRBD2, but there is no DNA to check that call. Germline CDR1 and CDR2: SGHTA and FQGNSA. The CDR3 extends over 18 amino acids. CDR3 region: CASSLAFWESSGTDTQYF. The whole variable domain, filled in from reference TRBV7-2 and TRBJ2-3, reads GAGVSQSPSNKVTEKGKDVELRCDPISGHTALYWYRQSLGQGLEFLIYFQGNSAPDKSGLPSDRFSAERTGGSVSTLTIQRTQQEDSAVYLCASSLAFWESSGTDTQYFGPGTRLTVL.

This sequence joins TRBV6-5 and TRBJ1-4. CDR3 length: 13 residues. Per the germline V gene, CDR1 is MNHEY and CDR2 is SVGAGI. The CDR3 here is CASSYTEGEKLFF.

CDR3 loop: CASSQEGGAGGNEQFF. This chain links TRBV4-2 with TRBJ2-1; as DNA is missing, the TRBD1 call by TCRdb cannot be tested. The CDR3 covers 16 residues. Germline V CDR1 and CDR2: LGHNA, YNFKEQ.

The chain is built from TRBV5-4 and TRBJ2-7; TCRdb picks TRBD2, but there is no DNA to check that call. This CDR3 region has 15 residues. The germline V gene has CDR1 SGHNT and CDR2 YYREEE (reference sequence). The CDR3: CASSLAQSGGYEQYF.

This chain joins TRBV27 and TRBJ1-4; TCRdb calls TRBD1, which cannot be checked without DNA. The CDR3 runs to 14 residues. Germline V gene data show CDR1 as MNHEY and CDR2 as SMNVEV (reference sequence). CDR3 in amino acids: CASSFRGTNEKLFF. Combining the CDR3 with reference TRBV27 and TRBJ1-4 gives the whole variable domain EAQVTQNPRYLITVTGKKLTVTCSQNMNHEYMSWYRQDPGLGLRQIYYSMNVEVTDKGDVPEGYKVSRKEKRNFPLILESPSPNQTSLYFCASSFRGTNEKLFFGSGTQLSVL.

The rearrangement links TRBV7-9 to TRBJ2-7. Per the germline V gene, CDR1 is SEHNR and CDR2 is FQNEAQ (reference sequence). This CDR3 spans 15 amino acids. CDR3 amino acids: CASSPPGFLAYEQYF.

CDR3 amino acids: CSVEKGTNTGELFF. The chain recombines TRBV29-1 with TRBJ2-2. The CDR3 covers 14 residues. CDR1 and CDR2 (germline): SQVTM, ANQGSEA.

CDR3 protein: CSARDRARTETQYF. This chain connects TRBV20-1 to TRBJ2-5; TCRdb proposes TRBD2, but this gene call is untestable without DNA. CDR1 is DFQATT and CDR2 is SNEGSKA in the germline V gene (reference sequence). The CDR3 is 14 residues long.

The chain recombines TRBV20-1 with TRBJ1-5; no DNA is available, so the TRBD1 call from TCRdb remains unchecked. Germline CDR1 and CDR2: DFQATT and SNEGSKA (reference sequence). CDR3 length equals 14 residues. The CDR3 sequence: CSARVGGSNQPQHF.

The genes are TRBV4-3 and TRBJ1-2; TCRdb gives TRBD1 as the D gene, but with no DNA this cannot be confirmed. From germline, CDR1 is LGHNA and CDR2 YSLEER. This CDR3 is 16 amino acids long. The CDR3 sequence is CASSQDWTGKLYGYTF.

V gene TRBV11-2 combines with J gene TRBJ2-1. CDR3 length equals 20 residues. Germline V CDR1 and CDR2: SGHAT, FQNNGV. CDR3 loop: CASSLPIKRAQGSSYNEQFF.

The CDR3 spells CASSQEGSSNQPQHF. V gene TRBV3-1 combines with J gene TRBJ1-5. CDR1 and CDR2 from the germline V gene are LGHDT and YNNKEL (reference sequence). The length of the CDR3 is 15 residues.

The chain has TRBV7-3 and TRBJ2-2. This CDR3 contains 17 residues. Germline V gene sequence: CDR1 SGHTA, CDR2 FQGTGA. The CDR3 here is CASSLSPGLPNTGELFF.

The chain joins TRBV5-6 to TRBJ2-3; TCRdb proposes TRBD1, but this gene call is untestable without DNA. The CDR3 contains 12 residues. CDR1 and CDR2 (germline): SGHDT, YYEEEE. The CDR3 sequence is CASSDRADTQYF. Full variable domain (missing parts from reference TRBV5-6 and TRBJ2-3): DAGVTQSPTHLIKTRGQQVTLRCSPKSGHDTVSWYQQALGQGPQFIFQYYEEEERQRGNFPDRFSGHQFPNYSSELNVNALLLGDSALYLCASSDRADTQYFGPGTRLTVL.